The present T cell receptor beta chain was sequenced within a study of cytomegalovirus exposure and HLA in healthy donors. The CDR3 spans 13 residues. From germline, CDR1 is GTSNPN and CDR2 SVGIG (reference sequence). V gave up 1 base and J gave up 2 bases, with 8 bases separating them. Study results and caveats: Serostatus for CMV was the only available immune exposure information. Sequence variants that were highly shared formed a cluster that was likely a sequencing artifact. The study dropped some indistinguishable V segments, TRBV6-2 and TRBV6-3 among them.

Of note for this clone: Its antigen remains unidentified.

Vbeta (60) and Jbeta (13) primers were used in the PCR. The data were produced by immunoSEQ multiplex PCR, yet TCRdb's version contains in-frame clones alone and is incomplete. Here the sample spans 120,000 or so clones, roughly three fifths being singletons. The V gene is TRBV30, the J gene TRBJ2-5; D might be TRBD2 (6 bases). This sequence originates from a woman aged 40 to 50 in good health and CMV-seropositive. Specimen: PBMCs. The DNA for the CDR3 is TGTGCCTGGAGTGGGGGACTTCAAGAGACCCAGTACTTC. This gives the protein CAWSGGLQETQYF.